This TCR beta chain was obtained from a study of T cell changes during pregnancy in multiple sclerosis. CDR1 is LGHNT, CDR2 FRNRAP, per germline. J was trimmed by 7 bases and V by 0 bases; bases with no gene match: 7. The CDR3 is 16 residues long. Some clones are missing from TCRdb's copy, which holds only in-frame ones; the method was immunoSEQ multiplex PCR. The table has 120,000 or so clones, about 94% seen once; the top ten hold under 7%. The material sequenced was peripheral blood, taken before pregnancy. The chain links TRBV12-5 to TRBJ2-2; 8 nucleotides line up with TRBD1. The receptor was derived from a female donor with multiple sclerosis, enrolled in a pregnancy study. CDR3 coding DNA: TGTGCTAGTGGTTTGGTTGGACAGGGATTTGACGGGGAGCTGTTTTTT. Its protein is CASGLVGQGFDGELFF.